This TCR beta chain was identified in a study of Tregs in tolerant kidney transplant recipients. The protocol was immunoSEQ multiplex PCR, while the TCRdb copy is restricted to in-frame clones and leaves out a portion. Its table lists around 6,400 clones. Recipients received nonmyeloablative bone marrow transplants from related graft donors, with transient mixed chimerism. On this clone itself: The missing CDR3 end, 3 residues past where the read stops, is filled in from the germline J gene.

V was clipped by 1 base and J by 4 bases, with 8 bases between them. The CDR3 runs 13 residues. CDR1 and CDR2 (germline): SGHKS, YYEKEE (reference sequence). The chain uses TRBV5-5 and TRBJ1-1, with D possibly being TRBD1 (5 bases). The source of this sequence is a human patient who received a combined kidney and bone marrow transplant. Some T cells may possibly be graft donor cells. The starting material was CD8+ T cells from blood (PBMCs), obtained 12 months after the transplant. The CDR3 is CASSLPGVTEAFF. The covered CDR3 bases are TGTGCCAGCAGCTTGCCGGGGGTCACTGAA.